This passage covers 9 T cell receptor beta chains from one sample sequenced in a study of long-term antiretroviral therapy in people with HIV. Investigators performed immunoSEQ version v3.0 at survey level. Assay used: immunoSEQ multiplex PCR; TCRdb lists only in-frame clones, some missing. In the table there are approximately 35,000 clones, about 76% of which are singletons. Specimen: unsorted PBMCs, collected 1.9 years after starting antiretroviral therapy. The receptors derive from a man aged 18 to 30 with HIV.

This clone was counted between two and nine times. The rearrangement links TRBV5-8 to TRBJ2-6, with a weak D call TRBD1 (5 bases). Germline loops: CDR1 SGHTS, CDR2 YDEGEE. The CDR3 runs to 16 residues. The V end lost 4 bases, the J end lost 0 bases, and 11 bases lay between the germline ends. CDR3 in DNA: TGTGCCAGCAGCCCCGACAGTTTCTCTGGGGCCAACGTCCTGACTTTC. Protein product: CASSPDSFSGANVLTF. Complete variable domain (other parts from reference TRBV5-8 and TRBJ2-6): EAGVTQSPTHLIKTRGQQATLRCSPISGHTSVYWYQQALGLGLQFLLWYDEGEERNRGNFPPRFSGRQFPNYSSELNVNALELEDSALYLCASSPDSFSGANVLTFGAGSRLTVL.

The chain recombines TRBV9 with TRBJ2-1; D call uncertain. Germline-derived CDR1 and CDR2 are SGDLS and YYNGEE. CDR3 length equals 14 residues. The germline V and J ends were trimmed by 0 bases and 4 bases, with 8 bases remaining between them. The CDR3 sequence: CASSVVDEYNEQFF. The CDR3 region has the DNA TGTGCCAGCAGCGTAGTAGATGAGTACAATGAGCAGTTCTTC.

This sequence joins TRBV28 and TRBJ1-6, with D perhaps matching TRBD1 (6 bases). CDR3 length: 14 residues. CDR1 is MDHEN, CDR2 SYDVKM, per germline. Trimming removed 1 base from V and 5 bases from J, with 6 bases in between. CDR3 amino acids: CASSLSGDNSPLHF. The CDR3 DNA reads TGTGCCAGCAGTTTATCAGGGGATAATTCACCCCTCCACTTT.

The chain carries TRBV4-2 and TRBJ2-1, with D possibly TRBD2 on 5 matching bases. Per germline, CDR1 LGHNA and CDR2 YNFKEQ. The CDR3 runs 15 residues. Trimming shortened V by 0 bases and J by 6 bases, and 12 bases separated the two germline ends. The CDR3 is CASSQEGGRVNEQFF. CDR3 sequence (DNA): TGTGCCAGCAGCCAAGAAGGCGGGCGAGTCAATGAGCAGTTCTTC.

In this sample, this clone turned up a few times. The chain is built from TRBV27 and TRBJ2-5; D might be TRBD1 (5 bases). Germline CDR1 MNHEY, CDR2 SMNVEV (reference sequence). Trimming took off 4 bases at V and 4 bases at J, with 16 bases between the two ends. This CDR3 region has 15 residues. In DNA form, the CDR3 reads TGTGCCAGCAGTTCCCAGGGCAGAAGGGCAGAGACCCAGTACTTC. Encoded protein: CASSSQGRRAETQYF.

This clone has more than one count but fewer than ten. The J gene is TRBJ1-6, the V gene TRBV18; D is unresolved. Germline values: CDR1 KGHSH, CDR2 LQKENI. Trimming cost V 3 bases and J 9 bases, with 12 bases left between them. The length of the CDR3 is 14 residues. CDR3 nucleotides: TGTGCCAGCTCACCCGAGAACGAGGGTTCACCCCTCCACTTT. This encodes CASSPENEGSPLHF.

The chain couples TRBV6-6 to TRBJ2-7; 7 bases agree with TRBD1. CDR1 is MNHNY, CDR2 SVGAGI, per germline (reference sequence). The CDR3 has 12 residues. V shed 5 bases, J shed 3 bases, and the junction held 1 base outside the gene matches. CDR3 region: CASSGDSYEQYV. The CDR3 DNA reads TGTGCCAGCAGTGGGGACAGCTACGAGCAGTACGTC.

This sequence joins TRBV2 and TRBJ2-6, with D unclear. The CDR3 runs to 14 residues. From germline, CDR1 is SNHLY and CDR2 FYNNEI. The V end was cut by 2 bases, the J end by 0 bases, with 2 bases between. This chain's CDR3 is CASSENSGANVLTF. In nucleotides, the CDR3 is TGTGCCAGCAGTGAAAACTCTGGGGCCAACGTCCTGACTTTC.

This clone was seen once. V and J are TRBV7-9 and TRBJ1-1, with D uncertain. The germline gives CDR1 SEHNR, CDR2 FQNEAQ (reference sequence). The V end was cut by 0 bases, the J end by 5 bases, with 7 bases between. The CDR3 is made up of 13 amino acids. In nucleotides, the CDR3 is TGTGCCAGCAGCTTAGCGGGGTGGACTGAAGCTTTCTTT. Translating gives CASSLAGWTEAFF.